The 18 T cell receptor beta chains presented below share a single source sample, sequenced in a study of blood T cell repertoires in COVID-19. The repertoire was sequenced with immunoSEQ multiplex PCR; TCRdb's copy has only in-frame clones and lacks some. The sample records roughly 250,000 clones, around 85% being singletons. Source material: PBMCs or T cells enriched from blood (not recorded which). These receptors all come from a woman aged 45-65 years who had recovered from COVID-19.

This clone was seen a single time. The rearrangement links TRBV9 to TRBJ1-3; maybe TRBD1 (5 bases). The CDR3 covers 17 residues. V shed 0 bases and J shed 5 bases, with 18 bases lying between them. The germline CDR1 and CDR2 sequences are SGDLS and YYNGEE. This chain's CDR3 is CASSVERTPFLRNTIYF. The CDR3 nucleotides read TGTGCCAGCAGCGTAGAGAGGACACCGTTTCTTAGAAACACCATATATTTT.

The chain has TRBV2 and TRBJ1-5; D ambiguous. The V gene lost 5 bases and the J gene lost 1 base, with 12 bases spanning the gap. Germline-derived CDR1 and CDR2 are SNHLY and FYNNEI. The CDR3 spans 15 residues. The CDR3 DNA reads TGTGCCAGCAGTCCCACCGCCCAGAGCAATCAGCCCCAGCATTTT. Its translation: CASSPTAQSNQPQHF.

This clone has a handful of counts. This chain links TRBV7-8 with TRBJ1-3; D remains unclear. The V gene's germline CDR1 is SGHVS and CDR2 FQNEAQ. The CDR3 is made up of 21 amino acids. Trimming removed 5 bases from V and 3 bases from J, with 32 bases in between. CDR3 sequence (DNA): TGTGCCAGCAGCCCAAAGATCGTGGTAGGAGTTTTACCGACTTTTGGAAACACCATATATTTT. Its protein is CASSPKIVVGVLPTFGNTIYF.

The genes are TRBV19 and TRBJ1-3, with no clear D. The V and J ends lost 6 bases and 0 bases respectively, with 15 bases between them. Germline assignment: CDR1 LNHDA and CDR2 SQIVND (reference sequence). The CDR3 totals 16 residues. Written as DNA, the CDR3 is TGTGCCAGTAGGAACCTAAAAACCTACTCTGGAAACACCATATATTTT. This gives the protein CASRNLKTYSGNTIYF.

The chain recombines TRBV18 with TRBJ2-1, with 8 nucleotides matching TRBD1. There are 16 residues in the CDR3. V lost 0 bases to trimming and J lost 4 bases; unmatched junction nucleotides: 5. CDR1 and CDR2 (germline): KGHSH, LQKENI. CDR3: CASSPPDREVYNEQFF. The CDR3 region has the DNA TGTGCCAGCTCACCACCGGACAGGGAAGTTTACAATGAGCAGTTCTTC.

The chain is built from TRBV28 and TRBJ2-7; 14 bases line up with TRBD2. This CDR3 contains 18 residues. Trimming removed 6 bases from V and 2 bases from J; junction bases left unmatched: 12. The germline CDR1 and CDR2 sequences are MDHEN and SYDVKM. This chain's CDR3 is CASSQRTSGRNRAYEQYF. CDR3 nucleotides: TGTGCCAGCAGCCAACGGACTAGCGGGAGGAATAGGGCCTACGAGCAGTACTTC.

V is TRBV6-5 and J is TRBJ1-1; 7 bases line up with TRBD1. Germline trimming cut 9 bases from V and 3 bases from J; bases unmatched to any gene: 7. Germline CDR1 and CDR2: MNHEY and SVGAGI. The CDR3 loop spans 13 amino acids. The CDR3 spells CASLKTGHTEAFF. The CDR3 DNA reads TGTGCCAGTCTTAAGACAGGGCACACTGAAGCTTTCTTT.

V is TRBV6-5 and J is TRBJ1-1, with a weak D call TRBD1 (5 bases). This CDR3 has 15 amino acids. V was cut by 0 bases and J by 3 bases, with 11 bases left in between. Germline values: CDR1 MNHEY, CDR2 SVGAGI. The CDR3 loop reads CASSYSLTRDTEAFF. DNA of the CDR3: TGTGCCAGCAGTTACTCGTTGACCAGGGACACTGAAGCTTTCTTT.

J is TRBJ1-6 and V is TRBV5-1; D is possibly TRBD1 (6 bases). Trimming stripped 5 bases from V and 9 bases from J, with 15 bases between. The CDR3 has 14 residues. CDR1 SGHRS and CDR2 YFSETQ come from the germline V gene. Here the CDR3 reads CASRSGEGVSPLHF. The CDR3 region has the DNA TGCGCCAGCAGATCAGGGGAGGGGGTTTCACCCCTCCACTTT. Supplemented by reference TRBV5-1 and TRBJ1-6, the full variable domain reads KAGVTQTPRYLIKTRGQQVTLSCSPISGHRSVSWYQQTPGQGLQFLFEYFSETQRNKGNFPGRFSGRQFSNSRSEMNVSTLELGDSALYLCASRSGEGVSPLHFGNGTRLTVT.

The genes are TRBV19 and TRBJ2-1; D is perhaps TRBD1 (5 bases). Germline V gene lookup returns CDR1 LNHDA and CDR2 SQIVND (reference sequence). There are 15 residues in the CDR3. Trimming removed 3 bases at V and 4 bases at J, with 13 bases between. The CDR3 loop reads CASSMRQGRYNEQFF. The CDR3 DNA sequence: TGTGCCAGTAGTATGCGGCAGGGTCGTTACAATGAGCAGTTCTTC.

The chain has TRBV6-6 and TRBJ2-3; TRBD2 matches at 8 bases. Losses at the gene ends were 5 bases for V and 1 base for J; bases not matched to a gene: 11. The CDR3 is made up of 17 amino acids. Germline V gene data show CDR1 as MNHNY and CDR2 as SVGAGI (reference sequence). The CDR3 nucleotides read TGTGCCAGCAGTCTTAAGGCCCCCGGGGGGGGCACAGATACGCAGTATTTT. It codes for CASSLKAPGGGTDTQYF.

This chain links TRBV4-2 with TRBJ2-1; tentative D call: TRBD2 (6 bases). This CDR3 spans 14 amino acids. V was pared by 4 bases and J by 8 bases, with 15 bases between. Germline lookup yields CDR1 LGHNA and CDR2 YNFKEQ. The CDR3 DNA sequence: TGTGCCAGCAGCCTCAGACTAGTTTTCGATGAGCAGTTCTTC. Its protein is CASSLRLVFDEQFF.

The chain recombines TRBV6-5 with TRBJ1-3, with a tentative D call TRBD1 (5 bases). This CDR3 region has 13 residues. V was trimmed by 7 bases and J by 0 bases, leaving 7 bases between them. Germline CDR1 and CDR2: MNHEY and SVGAGI. Here the CDR3 reads CASKTVSGNTIYF. CDR3 coding DNA: TGTGCCAGCAAGACAGTCTCTGGAAACACCATATATTTT.

The chain links TRBV18 to TRBJ1-5; D perhaps matches TRBD1 (6 bases). Germline values: CDR1 KGHSH, CDR2 LQKENI. This CDR3 contains 15 residues. The V end was cut by 2 bases, the J end by 2 bases, with 10 bases between. This CDR3 reads CASSPNRVGNQPQHF. The CDR3 bases are TGTGCCAGCTCACCAAACAGGGTGGGCAATCAGCCCCAGCATTTT.

This clone was observed a handful of times. In DNA form, the CDR3 reads TGTGCCAGCAGGGTGGAGTTGGGGGGAAGTTACTATGGCTACACCTTC. This translates into CASRVELGGSYYGYTF. The V call is TRBV28, the J call TRBJ1-2; tentative D call: TRBD1 (5 bases). V lost 6 bases to trimming and J lost 3 bases, with 20 bases between them. Per germline, CDR1 MDHEN and CDR2 SYDVKM. This CDR3 contains 16 residues.

The chain combines TRBV5-5 with TRBJ2-7; TRBD1 matches 8 bases. The V and J ends lost 6 bases and 5 bases, in that order; junction bases with no gene match: 10. The CDR3 spans 14 residues. Germline CDR1 and CDR2: SGHKS and YYEKEE (reference sequence). CDR3 in amino acids: CASTTSQGANEQYF. CDR3 sequence (DNA): TGTGCCAGCACCACATCTCAGGGGGCTAACGAGCAGTACTTC.

The chain couples TRBV28 to TRBJ2-7, with a possible D match to TRBD1 (6 bases). The V end lost 3 bases, the J end lost 2 bases, and 11 bases lay between the germline ends. The CDR3 runs to 14 residues. Germline assignment: CDR1 MDHEN and CDR2 SYDVKM. The CDR3 region has the DNA TGTGCCAGCAGTTTCCCAGGGGAAACCTACGAGCAGTACTTC. Translation gives CASSFPGETYEQYF. The entire variable domain, with the rest obtained from reference TRBV28 and TRBJ2-7, is as follows: DVKVTQSSRYLVKRTGEKVFLECVQDMDHENMFWYRQDPGLGLRLIYFSYDVKMKEKGDIPEGYSVSREKKERFSLILESASTNQTSMYLCASSFPGETYEQYFGPGTRLTVT.

The V gene is TRBV18, the J gene TRBJ1-5; D gene ambiguous. Germline CDR1 and CDR2: KGHSH and LQKENI. The CDR3 is 15 residues long. Trimming pared 2 bases from V and 5 bases from J, leaving 13 bases between. The CDR3 sequence is CASSPSTGIDQPQHF. The CDR3 nucleotides read TGTGCCAGCTCACCAAGTACCGGGATAGATCAGCCCCAGCATTTT.